The next 21 T cell receptor beta chains were all read from a single sample in a study of CD8 T cells in Susac syndrome (dated by TCRdb to between 2019 and 2020). The method behind the library was the immunoSEQ multiplex PCR assay. RNA was extracted using the RNeasy kit, and about 0.5 to 1 ug of the RNA was reverse transcribed with random hexamers. TCRdb trimmed the raw reads at Q25, called clones with MiXCR and kept productive beta chains. A single entry per CDR3 protein holds the most common genes and DNA from its merged rows. In all, the sample holds almost 450,000 distinct CDR3 sequences, and 85% to 90% of those were seen once. About 0.12% of the sample goes to the ten largest clones. Source material: CD8+ T cells from PBMCs. These receptors were collected from a human donor with multiple sclerosis.

The rearrangement joins TRBV4-1 to TRBJ2-3; D might be TRBD1 or TRBD2, each matching 6 bases. The ends were cut back, 5 bases at V and 6 bases at J, with 12 bases in the middle. CDR1 is MGHRA, CDR2 YSYEKL, per germline. The CDR3 is 13 residues long. The CDR3 DNA sequence: TGCGCCAGCAGCTTAAACGGGGGCGATACGCAGTATTTT. Translating gives CASSLNGGDTQYF.

The rearrangement joins TRBV19 to TRBJ2-1; 7 bases fit TRBD2. J gave up 6 bases and V 6 bases, and 14 bases lay outside the gene matches. The germline V gene has CDR1 LNHDA and CDR2 SQIVND (reference sequence). The CDR3 is 16 amino acids. CDR3 bases: TGTGCCAGTAGCAGACCCCTTGGCGGGAGCTTCAATGAGCAGTTCTTC. Protein product: CASSRPLGGSFNEQFF.

This clonotype was counted once. This chain joins TRBV2 and TRBJ2-6; D remains unclear. V gave up 2 bases and J gave up 0 bases, with 8 bases separating them. This CDR3 contains 16 residues. Germline V gives CDR1 SNHLY, CDR2 FYNNEI. The CDR3 is CASSEMGSSGANVLTF. The CDR3, as DNA: TGTGCCAGCAGTGAAATGGGGTCCTCTGGGGCCAACGTCCTGACTTTC.

V gene TRBV27 combines with J gene TRBJ2-1; 10 nucleotides align to TRBD1. The CDR3 runs to 16 residues. The J segment lost 5 bases and the V segment lost 2 bases, leaving 6 bases of the junction unmatched. Germline-derived CDR1 and CDR2 are MNHEY and SMNVEV (reference sequence). This CDR3 reads CASSLPRQGADNEQFF. The CDR3 bases are TGTGCCAGCAGTTTACCAAGACAGGGGGCGGACAATGAGCAGTTCTTC.

This chain connects TRBV6-5 to TRBJ2-1; D not resolved. Germline V gene sequence: CDR1 MNHEY, CDR2 SVGAGI. The ends were cut back, 0 bases at V and 8 bases at J, with 8 bases in the middle. The CDR3 extends over 13 amino acids. CDR3 sequence (DNA): TGTGCCAGCAGTTACTCCGAGGTTTATGAGCAGTTCTTC. It is translated as CASSYSEVYEQFF.

The V call is TRBV4-1, the J call TRBJ2-5, with D perhaps being TRBD1 or TRBD2 (5 bases each). The CDR3 consists of 15 residues. The ends were cut back, 5 bases at V and 1 base at J, with 14 bases in the middle. Germline lookup yields CDR1 MGHRA and CDR2 YSYEKL. CDR3 in amino acids: CASSTRDGTQETQYF. The CDR3 nucleotides are TGCGCCAGCAGCACCCGGGACGGAACCCAAGAGACCCAGTACTTC.

The V call is TRBV11-2, the J call TRBJ2-1, with 12 bases matching TRBD1. V was clipped by 5 bases and J by 8 bases; unmatched bases: 7. This CDR3 comprises 15 residues. Germline V gene data show CDR1 as SGHAT and CDR2 as FQNNGV. The CDR3 spells CASSGTGGPIHEQFF. The CDR3 region has the DNA TGTGCCAGCAGCGGGACAGGGGGCCCTATACATGAGCAGTTCTTC.

The chain combines TRBV12-3 or TRBV12-4 with TRBJ1-2; maybe TRBD1 (5 bases). The CDR3 runs to 15 residues. Trimming stripped 5 bases from V and 1 base from J, with 14 bases between. The CDR3: CASSHLGRSNYGYTF. CDR3 DNA: TGTGCCAGCAGTCACTTGGGACGGAGTAACTATGGCTACACCTTC.

The chain employs TRBV7-2 and TRBJ2-3; no firm D call. Germline V gives CDR1 SGHTA, CDR2 FQGNSA. This CDR3 is built from 15 residues. Trimming removed 3 bases from V and 0 bases from J, with 10 bases in between. CDR3 in DNA: TGTGCCAGCAGCTTGGGAAGCACAAGCACAGATACGCAGTATTTT. Translation: CASSLGSTSTDTQYF.

V usage is TRBV6-5 and J usage is TRBJ2-2; TRBD2 is a possible D gene (5 bases). The CDR3 has 14 residues. Germline assignment: CDR1 MNHEY and CDR2 SVGAGI. Trimming took off 6 bases at V and 1 base at J, with 9 bases between the two ends. The CDR3 DNA reads TGTGCCAGCAGACCCGGGGTGAACACCGGGGAGCTGTTTTTT. It codes for CASRPGVNTGELFF.

The chain joins TRBV6-5 to TRBJ1-2; 9 nucleotides agree with TRBD1. Trimming at V came to 2 bases and at J to 7 bases, leaving 8 bases not matched to a gene. Germline loops: CDR1 MNHEY, CDR2 SVGAGI. CDR3 length equals 15 residues. The CDR3 spells CASSYDGTGRAGYTF. CDR3 sequence (DNA): TGTGCCAGCAGTTACGATGGGACAGGGCGAGCTGGCTACACCTTC.

The rearrangement joins TRBV5-5 to TRBJ2-2; 7 nucleotides align to TRBD2. CDR3 size: 15 residues. V was pared by 2 bases and J by 4 bases, with 5 bases of the junction left unmatched. Germline lookup yields CDR1 SGHKS and CDR2 YYEKEE (reference sequence). CDR3 sequence (DNA): TGTGCCAGCAGCTTAATCTCTAGCGGCACCGGGGAGCTGTTTTTT. Its translation is CASSLISSGTGELFF.

J is TRBJ2-7 and V is TRBV28; TRBD2 agrees at 8 bases. Germline-derived CDR1 and CDR2 are MDHEN and SYDVKM. Unmatched junction bases numbered 6, after V lost 5 bases and J lost 3 bases. The CDR3 consists of 14 residues. CDR3 sequence reads: CASSPSGRHYEQYF. Here the CDR3 DNA reads TGTGCCAGCAGTCCGAGCGGGAGACACTACGAGCAGTACTTC.

This clonotype was recorded a few times. V is TRBV11-2 and J is TRBJ2-7; D is unclear. The V gene's germline CDR1 is SGHAT and CDR2 FQNNGV. Trimming left V 0 bases short and J 6 bases short, with 9 bases between. The CDR3 consists of 13 residues. CDR3 nucleotide sequence: TGTGCCAGCAGCTTAGATGTAGGGATCGAGCAGTACTTC. It is translated as CASSLDVGIEQYF.

This clonotype has just a few counts. The chain couples TRBV27 to TRBJ1-5; tentatively, D is TRBD1 (5 bases). Germline CDR1 reads MNHEY; CDR2 reads SMNVEV (reference sequence). With 2 bases removed from V and 5 bases from J, the gap between germline ends came to 10 bases. CDR3 length: 14 amino acids. The CDR3 coding sequence is TGTGCCAGCAGTTTAGGTGGCAGGGATCAGCCCCAGCATTTT. It translates to CASSLGGRDQPQHF.

The rearrangement uses TRBV7-9 and TRBJ2-7, with D maybe TRBD2 (6 bases). The CDR3 has 15 residues. Trimming left V 7 bases short and J 6 bases short, with 22 bases between. The germline V gene encodes CDR1 SEHNR and CDR2 FQNEAQ (reference sequence). This CDR3 reads CASTMGGLFEAEQYF. In nucleotides, the CDR3 is TGTGCCAGCACCATGGGGGGACTTTTCGAGGCCGAGCAGTACTTC.

The rearrangement uses TRBV7-6 and TRBJ1-5, with D perhaps matching TRBD1 (6 bases). V was clipped by 1 base and J by 9 bases, with 13 bases between them. The germline V gene encodes CDR1 SGHVS and CDR2 FNYEAQ. The CDR3 loop spans 14 amino acids. The CDR3 here is CASSLEQGATPQHF. CDR3 DNA: TGTGCCAGCAGCTTAGAACAGGGAGCAACGCCCCAGCATTTT.

This clonotype was seen once. The J gene is TRBJ1-2, the V gene TRBV15; D perhaps matches TRBD1 (6 bases). The CDR3 runs 16 residues. CDR1 and CDR2 from the germline V gene are LNHNV and YYDKDF (reference sequence). V was shortened by 4 bases and J by 1 base, with 16 bases between the two germline ends. The CDR3 region is CATSTSPGQVNYGYTF. The CDR3 region has the DNA TGTGCCACCAGCACAAGCCCGGGACAAGTTAACTATGGCTACACCTTC.

The rearrangement joins TRBV29-1 to TRBJ2-1, with D possibly being TRBD1 or TRBD2 (5 bases each). V dropped 7 bases and J dropped 3 bases, with 13 bases sitting between them. The CDR3 has 13 residues. Germline CDR1 is SQVTM and CDR2 is ANQGSEA. DNA for the CDR3: TGCAGCGCCGAGGGGCGCGTCTACAATGAGCAGTTCTTC. Protein: CSAEGRVYNEQFF.

The rearrangement joins TRBV3-1 to TRBJ1-2; D is unresolved. The CDR3 has 15 residues. Germline V lookup: CDR1 LGHDT, CDR2 YNNKEL (reference sequence). The V and J ends lost 1 base and 8 bases respectively, with 17 bases between them. CDR3 bases: TGTGCCAGCAGCCAAGCGCAGGACGGTCGAGCGGGCTACACCTTC. Its translation is CASSQAQDGRAGYTF.

This sequence joins TRBV27 and TRBJ2-7; 10 nucleotides match TRBD1. The junction had 13 bases not matched to a gene; V was cut back by 3 bases and J by 5 bases. The CDR3 extends over 17 amino acids. Germline V CDR1 and CDR2: MNHEY, SMNVEV (reference sequence). Written as DNA, the CDR3 is TGTGCCAGCAGTTTGACCCTCGGGACAGGGGAAACCAACGAGCAGTACTTC. Translation gives CASSLTLGTGETNEQYF.